These 15 T cell receptor beta chains came from one sample sequenced in a study of T cells in localized non-small cell lung cancer. The protocol was immunoSEQ multiplex PCR, while the TCRdb copy is restricted to in-frame clones and leaves out a portion. The table includes around 24,000 clones, about 80% detected once. Specimen: PBMCs, collected before any cancer treatment. Receptor source: a man aged 35-75 years with stage II lung adenocarcinoma.

J is TRBJ2-1 and V is TRBV7-6; D tentatively reads TRBD1 or TRBD2 (5 bases each). Deletions cut 10 bases from V and 8 bases from J, with 21 bases between. This CDR3 contains 14 residues. Germline-derived CDR1 and CDR2 are SGHVS and FNYEAQ. CDR3 nucleotides: TGTGCCACCTCCATCTCGGGGCTAGGGGATGAGCAGTTCTTC. Protein: CATSISGLGDEQFF.

V and J are TRBV2 and TRBJ1-1; unclear D gene. V was shortened by 6 bases and J by 6 bases, with 11 bases between the two germline ends. This CDR3 has 12 amino acids. Per germline, CDR1 SNHLY and CDR2 FYNNEI. CDR3 nucleotides: TGTGCCAGCAGCGCCCGGTTCGCTGAAGCTTTCTTT. Its translation: CASSARFAEAFF.

V and J are TRBV5-1 and TRBJ1-1; D not certain. This CDR3 comprises 13 residues. The V gene's germline CDR1 is SGHRS and CDR2 YFSETQ. Trimming shortened V by 3 bases and J by 1 base, and 7 bases separated the two germline ends. The CDR3 region has the DNA TGCGCCAGCAGCTACCGGCCGAACACTGAAGCTTTCTTT. It specifies CASSYRPNTEAFF.

This clone was picked up a small number of times. The chain recombines TRBV29-1 with TRBJ1-4; D is possibly TRBD1 (6 bases). The CDR3 is 12 residues long. V was trimmed by 7 bases and J by 8 bases, leaving 14 bases between them. CDR1 is SQVTM and CDR2 is ANQGSEA in the germline V gene. CDR3 loop: CSAQGSGEKLFF. The CDR3 region has the DNA TGCAGCGCCCAGGGGTCCGGCGAAAAACTGTTTTTT.

The rearrangement joins TRBV11-3 to TRBJ2-5, with a weak D call TRBD2 (6 bases). The CDR3 has 13 residues. V lost 5 bases, J lost 4 bases, and 11 bases lay in between. Germline CDR1 is SGHNT and CDR2 is YENEEA. The CDR3 region is CASSAGLGETQYF. DNA for the CDR3: TGTGCCAGCAGCGCGGGACTCGGAGAGACCCAGTACTTC.

V and J are TRBV5-4 and TRBJ2-1, with 8 nucleotides matching TRBD2. The CDR3 extends over 15 amino acids. The germline V gene encodes CDR1 SGHNT and CDR2 YYREEE (reference sequence). V was pared by 5 bases and J by 0 bases, with 4 bases of the junction left unmatched. Here the CDR3 reads CASRERGFSYNEQFF. The DNA for the CDR3 is TGTGCCAGCAGAGAGCGGGGGTTCTCCTACAATGAGCAGTTCTTC.

V gene TRBV11-1 combines with J gene TRBJ2-1, with D tentatively TRBD2 (5 bases). CDR1 and CDR2 (germline): SGHAT, FQDESV (reference sequence). The CDR3 has 15 residues. The ends were cut back, 9 bases at V and 0 bases at J, with 15 bases in the middle. The CDR3 here is CASLGVGSSYNEQFF. In nucleotides, the CDR3 is TGTGCCAGTTTAGGTGTGGGGAGCTCCTACAATGAGCAGTTCTTC.

The gene calls are TRBV6-6 and TRBJ1-2; no firm D call. The CDR3 is made up of 14 amino acids. CDR1 and CDR2 (germline): MNHNY, SVGAGI (reference sequence). V gave up 0 bases and J gave up 3 bases, with 8 bases separating them. The CDR3 DNA follows: TGTGCCAGCAGTTACTCAGACGAGGACTATGGCTACACCTTC. Translating gives CASSYSDEDYGYTF.

V and J are TRBV2 and TRBJ1-3; D is undetermined. Trimming cost V 7 bases and J 4 bases, with 11 bases left between them. From germline, CDR1 is SNHLY and CDR2 FYNNEI. The CDR3 totals 13 residues. CDR3 nucleotides: TGTGCCAGCATCCATCCCCGAGGAAACACCATATATTTT. Its protein is CASIHPRGNTIYF.

A few counts support this clone. This rearrangement joins TRBV18 to TRBJ1-2; the match to TRBD1 covers 7 bases. V shed 0 bases, J shed 6 bases, and the junction held 10 bases outside the gene matches. Germline CDR1 is KGHSH and CDR2 is LQKENI. The CDR3 is made up of 16 amino acids. The CDR3 spells CASSPPVDRPGDGYTF. CDR3 in DNA: TGTGCCAGCTCACCACCGGTGGACAGGCCTGGGGATGGCTACACCTTC.

A few counts support this clone. V is TRBV7-2 and J is TRBJ2-1, with 9 bases aligning to TRBD2. The CDR3 consists of 16 residues. CDR1 and CDR2 from the germline V gene are SGHTA and FQGNSA. V gave up 0 bases and J gave up 4 bases; unmatched junction bases: 4. CDR3 amino acids: CASSLALAGGYNEQFF. The CDR3, as DNA: TGTGCCAGCAGCTTAGCGCTGGCGGGAGGGTACAATGAGCAGTTCTTC. The full variable domain, with the rest looked up from reference TRBV7-2 and TRBJ2-1, is GAGVSQSPSNKVTEKGKDVELRCDPISGHTALYWYRQSLGQGLEFLIYFQGNSAPDKSGLPSDRFSAERTGGSVSTLTIQRTQQEDSAVYLCASSLALAGGYNEQFFGPGTRLTVL.

Here the CDR3 DNA reads TGTGCCAGCAGCCAAACTAACCGAGACAGGGGCGGGAACACTGAAGCTTTCTTT. This codes for CASSQTNRDRGGNTEAFF. The genes are TRBV14 and TRBJ1-1; 8 bases fit TRBD1. The ends lost 2 bases at V and 1 base at J; junction bases unmatched: 12. Germline V gene lookup returns CDR1 SGHDN and CDR2 FVKESK. There are 18 residues in the CDR3.

V usage is TRBV21-1 and J usage is TRBJ2-3; the table's D call, TRBD2, has no DNA check behind it. TRBV21-1 is flagged as a pseudogene. The CDR3 covers 14 residues. The CDR3 bases are TGTGCCAGGAGGAGGGACCATCGCACAGATACGCAGTATTTT. This encodes CARRRDHRTDTQYF.

The CDR3 spells CASSLLTGDYYEQYF. The CDR3 DNA reads TGTGCCAGCAGCTTACTCACGGGGGACTACTACGAGCAGTACTTC. The V call is TRBV11-2, the J call TRBJ2-7; 7 bases map to TRBD2. Germline trimming cut 2 bases from V and 3 bases from J; bases unmatched to any gene: 7. Per the germline V gene, CDR1 is SGHAT and CDR2 is FQNNGV. This CDR3 contains 15 residues.

This clone was detected a few times. This chain uses TRBV5-5 with TRBJ1-5, with TRBD1 matching over 8 bases. CDR3 length equals 13 residues. The ends lost 4 bases at V and 9 bases at J; junction bases unmatched: 6. Germline V lookup: CDR1 SGHKS, CDR2 YYEKEE (reference sequence). CDR3 sequence reads: CASSLGQGGPQHF. The CDR3 DNA reads TGTGCCAGCAGCCTAGGACAGGGCGGGCCCCAGCATTTT.